This T cell receptor (beta chain) was retrieved from a study of T-cell reconstitution after alpha-beta-depleted transplantation in children. Overall study findings and caveats: After transplant, high TCRbeta diversity at day 60 in some patients arose from surviving recipient T cells and thymic progenitors. T cells produced anew were the main source of T-cell counts and diversity one year after transplant. In patients about two months after transplant, alpha-beta T cells reportedly arose from several hundred expanded graft clones.

This clonotype was seen a few times. Its target is not known. Unique molecular identifiers were built into the TCRbeta library. Using its own MiXCR run on the PCR reads, TCRdb lists one record per CDR3 protein. The sample shows about 980,000 distinct CDR3 sequences, about 29% of them seen only once. The TCR sequence derives from a boy less than two years old who had a stem cell transplant for SCID, so the T cells may come from the graft donor. The sample here was PBMCs, mostly from graft donor cells, taken 360 days after TCRalphabeta/CD19-depleted stem cell transplant.

DNA for the CDR3: TGTGCCAGCACCAGACCCTACACTGAAGCTTTCTTT. This sequence encodes CASTRPYTEAFF. The chain joins TRBV5-5 to TRBJ1-1; D is unresolved. The germline V gene encodes CDR1 SGHKS and CDR2 YYEKEE (reference sequence). V was shortened by 6 bases and J by 3 bases, with 9 bases between the two germline ends. CDR3 length: 12 residues.